The 20 T cell receptor beta chains reported below all come from one sample, sequenced in a study of human T cells and chemical hapten exposure (dated by TCRdb to about 2021). Libraries were constructed by RACE. Sequenced using a NextSeq 500. In TCRdb, the public reads were trimmed at Q25 with fastp and aligned with MiXCR, with productive beta chains retained. For every CDR3 protein sequence, its rows merge into one entry that carries the most common genes and DNA. The sample table holds approximately 370,000 distinct CDR3 sequences, of which roughly 6% were seen once. The top ten hold roughly 8.2% of the sample. The time point tag for this specimen amounts to: pre-sensitization, week 0. Taken with the paper, the label for treatment or condition translates to: therapeutic diphenylcyclopropenone sensitization with weekly scalp DPC. The sequencing here drew on whole blood, taken in connection with sensitization to the hapten diphenylcyclopropenone (DPC). These receptors all come from a woman between 18 and 30 years old with alopecia areata. Some clones in this sample may be carry-over from other donors' samples.

The chain carries TRBV15 and TRBJ2-1; TRBD1 matches at 9 bases. V dropped 0 bases and J dropped 6; count of bases not matched to a gene: 9. This CDR3 is 17 amino acids long. CDR1 and CDR2 (germline): LNHNV, YYDKDF (reference sequence). The CDR3: CATSRDGKQGAGNEQFF. As DNA, the CDR3 is TGTGCCACCAGCAGAGATGGTAAACAGGGGGCGGGCAATGAGCAGTTCTTC.

V is TRBV7-3 and J is TRBJ1-1; perhaps TRBD1 as D (6 bases). This CDR3 is 15 amino acids long. Trimming stripped 3 bases from V and 7 bases from J, with 18 bases between. Germline-derived CDR1 and CDR2 are SGHTA and FQGTGA. The CDR3 region is CASSFEGTGTREAFF. The CDR3 nucleotides are TGTGCCAGCAGCTTCGAAGGTACAGGGACCCGTGAAGCTTTCTTT.

The chain employs TRBV7-2 and TRBJ1-6, with TRBD1 as a possible D gene (5 bases). V lost 2 bases and J 6 bases, leaving 17 bases between the germline ends. This CDR3 region has 17 residues. CDR1 and CDR2 from the germline V gene are SGHTA and FQGNSA. CDR3 residues: CASSLFAPEGSNSPLHF. The CDR3 DNA reads TGTGCCAGCAGCTTATTCGCACCAGAGGGGAGTAATTCACCCCTCCACTTT.

This clonotype has just a few counts. The chain recombines TRBV6-6 with TRBJ1-2, with 8 positions matching TRBD1. V was pared by 4 bases and J by 7 bases, with 14 bases of the junction left unmatched. This CDR3 is built from 16 residues. CDR1 is MNHNY, CDR2 SVGAGI, per germline (reference sequence). In nucleotides, the CDR3 is TGTGCCAGCAGTTTATCCATTATGACAGGGGAGACTGGCTACACCTTC. It codes for CASSLSIMTGETGYTF.

J is TRBJ2-5 and V is TRBV16; either TRBD1 or TRBD2 may supply D (5 bases each). V lost 4 bases and J lost 4, with 19 bases in between. The CDR3 spans 16 residues. Germline loops: CDR1 KGHSY, CDR2 FQNENV. CDR3 sequence reads: CASSREGTRPRETQYF. The CDR3 DNA follows: TGTGCCAGCAGCCGGGAAGGGACGAGGCCTAGAGAGACCCAGTACTTC.

The chain recombines TRBV14 with TRBJ2-3; D not resolved. The CDR3 is 13 residues long. Germline CDR1 SGHDN, CDR2 FVKESK. V was trimmed by 4 bases and J by 8 bases, leaving 13 bases between them. CDR3 sequence reads: CASSPSHRATQYF. In nucleotides, the CDR3 is TGTGCCAGCAGCCCTTCACACCGGGCTACGCAGTATTTT. The complete variable domain, with remaining parts taken from reference TRBV14 and TRBJ2-3, reads EAGVTQFPSHSVIEKGQTVTLRCDPISGHDNLYWYRRVMGKEIKFLLHFVKESKQDESGMPNNRFLAERTGGTYSTLKVQPAELEDSGVYFCASSPSHRATQYFGPGTRLTVL.

V is TRBV5-1 and J is TRBJ1-6, with D tentatively TRBD1 (6 bases). The germline V gene encodes CDR1 SGHRS and CDR2 YFSETQ. V shed 4 bases and J shed 6 bases, with 14 bases lying between them. The CDR3 loop spans 15 amino acids. The CDR3 coding sequence is TGCGCCAGCAGCCCAACCGGACAGTTTAATTCACCCCTCCACTTT. Protein sequence: CASSPTGQFNSPLHF.

The J gene is TRBJ1-2, the V gene TRBV6-2 or TRBV6-3, with D hard to call. With 2 bases removed from V and 4 bases from J, the gap between germline ends came to 11 bases. The CDR3 runs to 14 residues. Germline-derived CDR1 and CDR2 are MNHEY and SVGEGT. The CDR3 sequence: CASSYRDQLYGYTF. The CDR3 DNA follows: TGTGCCAGCAGTTACCGGGATCAACTCTATGGCTACACCTTC.

V usage is TRBV7-9 and J usage is TRBJ2-3, with 10 nucleotides matching TRBD2. Trimming at V came to 2 bases and at J to 5 bases, leaving 7 bases not matched to a gene. The CDR3 extends over 16 amino acids. Germline V gives CDR1 SEHNR, CDR2 FQNEAQ (reference sequence). The CDR3 DNA is TGTGCCAGCAGCTTACCCCTAGCGGGGGCGAAAGATACGCAGTATTTT. It codes for CASSLPLAGAKDTQYF. The variable domain in full, with the rest retrieved from reference TRBV7-9 and TRBJ2-3, is DTGVSQNPRHKITKRGQNVTFRCDPISEHNRLYWYRQTLGQGPEFLTYFQNEAQLEKSRLLSDRFSAERPKGSFSTLEIQRTEQGDSAMYLCASSLPLAGAKDTQYFGPGTRLTVL.

The chain is built from TRBV6-5 and TRBJ2-2; unclear D gene. The CDR3 is 14 amino acids. V gave up 6 bases and J gave up 2 bases, with 10 bases separating them. Germline lookup yields CDR1 MNHEY and CDR2 SVGAGI. The CDR3 DNA reads as TGTGCCAGCAGGGAACCCGACAACACCGGGGAGCTGTTTTTT. As protein: CASREPDNTGELFF.

The rearrangement uses TRBV28 and TRBJ2-6, with D unclear. Germline V lookup: CDR1 MDHEN, CDR2 SYDVKM. Trimming removed 8 bases at V and 0 bases at J, with 17 bases between. There are 17 residues in the CDR3. This CDR3 reads CASALVGSYSGANVLTF. The CDR3 bases are TGTGCCAGCGCCTTAGTTGGCAGTTACTCTGGGGCCAACGTCCTGACTTTC.

This clonotype was counted many times. The chain couples TRBV15 to TRBJ2-5, with D possibly matching TRBD1 (7 bases). Germline CDR1 is LNHNV and CDR2 is YYDKDF (reference sequence). The length of the CDR3 is 16 residues. Between the trimmed V and J ends, which lost 0 bases and 1 base, there was a span of 12 bases. This CDR3 reads CATSRDLQGGQETQYF. In DNA form, the CDR3 reads TGTGCCACCAGCAGAGATTTGCAGGGGGGCCAAGAGACCCAGTACTTC.

This clonotype was seen at least ten times. V usage is TRBV4-3 and J usage is TRBJ2-3, with D perhaps matching TRBD1 or TRBD2 (5 bases each). Germline-derived CDR1 and CDR2 are LGHNA and YSLEER. The CDR3 contains 16 residues. The V gene lost 0 bases and the J gene lost 0 bases, with 10 bases spanning the gap. CDR3 nucleotide sequence: TGCGCCAGCAGCCAAGAAGAGGGGCCCAGCACAGATACGCAGTATTTT. Amino acid sequence: CASSQEEGPSTDTQYF.

This clonotype was seen a handful of times. The chain employs TRBV28 and TRBJ1-1; D gene uncertain. Between the trimmed V and J ends, which lost 3 bases and 1 base, there was a span of 15 bases. CDR1 and CDR2 (germline): MDHEN, SYDVKM. The CDR3 has 16 residues. CDR3 protein: CASSFKYEASNTEAFF. CDR3 sequence (DNA): TGTGCCAGCAGTTTTAAGTATGAGGCCTCGAACACTGAAGCTTTCTTT.

This clonotype occurred many times. The chain recombines TRBV9 with TRBJ1-1, with no clear D. This CDR3 is 14 amino acids long. Trimming cost V 6 bases and J 2 bases, with 14 bases left between them. In germline, CDR1 is SGDLS, CDR2 YYNGEE. CDR3 region: CASTRTGANTEAFF. The CDR3 nucleotides are TGTGCCAGCACCAGGACGGGCGCCAACACTGAAGCTTTCTTT.

This clonotype has at least ten counts. This chain joins TRBV20-1 and TRBJ1-1; the D gene is possibly TRBD1 (6 bases). CDR3 size: 15 residues. Germline V gene data show CDR1 as DFQATT and CDR2 as SNEGSKA (reference sequence). V dropped 5 bases and J dropped 5 bases, with 21 bases sitting between them. CDR3 in amino acids: CSAPRWEGRGTEAFF. The DNA of the CDR3 is TGCAGTGCTCCCCGGTGGGAGGGTAGGGGGACTGAAGCTTTCTTT.

V gene TRBV3-1 combines with J gene TRBJ2-1; weak D call: TRBD2 (6 bases). Trimming stripped 2 bases from V and 8 bases from J, with 13 bases between. The germline V gene has CDR1 LGHDT and CDR2 YNNKEL (reference sequence). The CDR3 consists of 14 residues. In nucleotides, the CDR3 is TGTGCCAGCAGCCAATCTGGGGGGACCTATGAGCAGTTCTTC. Amino acids: CASSQSGGTYEQFF.

This clonotype was observed once. A clone one base away is much larger, so this may be a read error. The chain employs TRBV25-1 and TRBJ1-4, with D tentatively TRBD1 (6 bases). Germline-derived CDR1 and CDR2 are MGHDK and SYGVNS. The CDR3 consists of 15 residues. CDR3 bases: TGTGCCAGCAGTGAATCAACAGGGAGGGATGAAAACCTGTTTTTT. This codes for CASSESTGRDENLFF.

This clonotype was seen at least ten times. The J gene is TRBJ2-1, the V gene TRBV18; D might be TRBD2 (6 bases). V shed 6 bases and J shed 13 bases, with 19 bases lying between them. The CDR3 consists of 13 residues. Germline V lookup: CDR1 KGHSH, CDR2 LQKENI. CDR3 amino acids: CASSPIGDFNQFF. DNA of the CDR3: TGTGCCAGCTCCCCGATTGGGGACTTTAATCAGTTCTTC.

This clonotype was recorded a few times. V gene TRBV7-6 combines with J gene TRBJ1-1; a possible D gene is TRBD1 (6 bases). The germline V and J ends were trimmed by 2 bases and 4 bases, with 8 bases remaining between them. Germline V gene lookup returns CDR1 SGHVS and CDR2 FNYEAQ. CDR3 length: 13 amino acids. The CDR3 region has the DNA TGTGCCAGCAGCTTACCAGGGGTCACTGAAGCTTTCTTT. Protein: CASSLPGVTEAFF. The whole variable domain, filled in from reference TRBV7-6 and TRBJ1-1, reads GAGVSQSPRYKVTKRGQDVALRCDPISGHVSLYWYRQALGQGPEFLTYFNYEAQQDKSGLPNDRFSAERPEGSISTLTIQRTEQRDSAMYRCASSLPGVTEAFFGQGTRLTVV.